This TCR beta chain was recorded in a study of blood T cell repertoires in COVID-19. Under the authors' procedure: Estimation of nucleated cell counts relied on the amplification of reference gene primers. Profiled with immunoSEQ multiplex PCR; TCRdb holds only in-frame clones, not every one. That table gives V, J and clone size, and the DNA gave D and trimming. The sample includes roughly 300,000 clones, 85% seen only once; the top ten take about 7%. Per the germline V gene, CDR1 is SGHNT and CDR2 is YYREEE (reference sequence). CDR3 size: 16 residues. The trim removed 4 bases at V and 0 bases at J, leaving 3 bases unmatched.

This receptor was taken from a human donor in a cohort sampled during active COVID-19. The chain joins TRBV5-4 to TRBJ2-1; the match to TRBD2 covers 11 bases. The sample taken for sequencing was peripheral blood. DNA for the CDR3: TGTGCCAGCAGCAGGGGGACTAGCGGCTCCTACAATGAGCAGTTCTTC. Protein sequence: CASSRGTSGSYNEQFF. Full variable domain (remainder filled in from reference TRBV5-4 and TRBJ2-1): ETGVTQSPTHLIKTRGQQVTLRCSSQSGHNTVSWYQQALGQGPQFIFQYYREEENGRGNFPPRFSGLQFPNYSSELNVNALELDDSALYLCASSRGTSGSYNEQFFGPGTRLTVL.